Listed below are T cell receptor beta chains from one sample, sequenced in a study of cytomegalovirus exposure and HLA in healthy donors. Sequencing was performed with immunoSEQ multiplex PCR; in TCRdb, only in-frame clones are kept and a portion is missing. Here the sample spans over 150,000 clones, about 80% being singletons. Sequencing was carried out using PBMCs. The receptors originated from a woman aged 40 to 49 in good health and CMV-seronegative. CDR3s include the opening cysteine and the closing phenylalanine or tryptophan. Each record gives: V gene, clone size, D gene, J gene, CDR3 protein, CDR3 DNA. D genes are given only for firm matches. Not every row has a clone size; where given, it reads once, few, many or a size class.

v_call: TRBV6-6; clone_size: few; d_call: TRBD1; j_call: TRBJ1-5; cdr3_aa: CASRGQGDQPQHF; cdr3_nt: TGTGCCAGCAGAGGACAGGGCGATCAGCCCCAGCATTTT
v_call: TRBV11-1; clone_size: -; d_call: -; j_call: TRBJ2-3; cdr3_aa: CASSFSGDTQYF; cdr3_nt: TGTGCCAGCAGCTTCTCGGGGGATACGCAGTATTTT
v_call: TRBV10-3; clone_size: -; d_call: -; j_call: TRBJ2-3; cdr3_aa: CAIRAGSTDTQYF; cdr3_nt: TGTGCCATCCGGGCAGGGTCGACAGATACGCAGTATTTT
v_call: TRBV5-4; clone_size: once; d_call: TRBD2; j_call: TRBJ2-5; cdr3_aa: CASSRLAGGRNQETQYF; cdr3_nt: TGTGCCAGCAGCCGACTAGCGGGGGGGCGGAACCAAGAGACCCAGTACTTC
v_call: TRBV11-2; clone_size: -; d_call: TRBD1; j_call: TRBJ1-3; cdr3_aa: CASSSSGGNTIYF; cdr3_nt: TGTGCCAGCAGCTCCTCAGGGGGTAACACCATATATTTT
v_call: TRBV6-5; clone_size: -; d_call: -; j_call: TRBJ2-2; cdr3_aa: CASSLRAHNGGELFF; cdr3_nt: TGTGCCAGCAGTCTCCGAGCCCATAATGGCGGGGAGCTGTTTTTT
v_call: TRBV19; clone_size: -; d_call: -; j_call: TRBJ1-5; cdr3_aa: CASSIDFRGRQPQHF; cdr3_nt: TGTGCCAGTAGTATAGATTTCCGGGGTCGTCAGCCCCAGCATTTT
v_call: TRBV18; clone_size: once; d_call: TRBD2; j_call: TRBJ2-3; cdr3_aa: CASSPSSGRDTQYF; cdr3_nt: TGTGCCAGCTCACCATCTAGCGGGAGAGATACGCAGTATTTT
v_call: TRBV7-2; clone_size: -; d_call: -; j_call: TRBJ2-7; cdr3_aa: CASSLTGLYEQYF; cdr3_nt: TGTGCCAGCAGCTTAACAGGGTTGTACGAGCAGTACTTC
v_call: TRBV6-5; clone_size: -; d_call: -; j_call: TRBJ1-1; cdr3_aa: CASSYFISGGLTEAFF; cdr3_nt: TGTGCCAGCAGTTACTTCATAAGCGGGGGGCTCACTGAAGCTTTCTTT
v_call: TRBV19; clone_size: -; d_call: TRBD1; j_call: TRBJ1-2; cdr3_aa: CASSILDRVVLRYGYTF; cdr3_nt: TGTGCCAGTAGTATCTTAGACAGGGTTGTCCTCCGCTATGGCTACACCTTC
v_call: TRBV10-2; clone_size: -; d_call: -; j_call: TRBJ1-6; cdr3_aa: CASNSGGAGLSPLHF; cdr3_nt: TGCGCCAGCAACAGCGGGGGTGCTGGCCTTTCACCCCTCCACTTT
v_call: TRBV5-1; clone_size: -; d_call: TRBD2; j_call: TRBJ2-1; cdr3_aa: CASSSGMDNEQFF; cdr3_nt: TGCGCCAGCAGTAGCGGGATGGACAATGAGCAGTTCTTC
v_call: TRBV5-4; clone_size: -; d_call: TRBD1; j_call: TRBJ1-4; cdr3_aa: CASRKQGSGEKLFF; cdr3_nt: TGTGCCAGCAGAAAACAGGGGTCAGGTGAAAAACTGTTTTTT
v_call: TRBV6-5; clone_size: -; d_call: -; j_call: TRBJ2-2; cdr3_aa: CASSYETAGDGELFF; cdr3_nt: TGTGCCAGCAGTTACGAAACGGCCGGGGACGGGGAGCTGTTTTTT
v_call: TRBV29-1; clone_size: few; d_call: TRBD1; j_call: TRBJ2-1; cdr3_aa: CSVEADRVRNEQFF; cdr3_nt: TGCAGCGTTGAAGCGGACAGGGTGAGGAATGAGCAGTTCTTC
v_call: TRBV19; clone_size: once; d_call: TRBD1; j_call: TRBJ2-3; cdr3_aa: CASSRDRGSTDTQYF; cdr3_nt: TGTGCCAGTAGTAGGGACAGAGGTAGCACAGATACGCAGTATTTT
v_call: TRBV5-1; clone_size: few; d_call: -; j_call: TRBJ2-3; cdr3_aa: CASSFGALGFTDTQYF; cdr3_nt: TGCGCCAGCAGCTTTGGGGCCCTTGGATTCACAGATACGCAGTATTTT
v_call: TRBV30; clone_size: -; d_call: TRBD1; j_call: TRBJ1-1; cdr3_aa: CAWSQTGETEAFF; cdr3_nt: TGTGCCTGGAGTCAGACAGGGGAAACTGAAGCTTTCTTT